These 15 T cell receptor beta chains share one sample of origin, sequenced in a study of cytomegalovirus exposure and HLA in healthy donors. Primers included in the PCR were 60 Vbeta and 13 Jbeta primers. Repertoires were generated with immunoSEQ multiplex PCR, while TCRdb's copy carries only in-frame clones and drops some. The sample records 90,000 to 140,000 clones, about 81% being singletons. Sequenced material: PBMCs. The origin of the receptors is a man aged 30-40 years in good health and CMV-seronegative.

This clone was observed once. The chain uses TRBV6-5 and TRBJ1-1, with a possible D match to TRBD1 (6 bases). Trimming took 5 bases from V and 4 from J, leaving 11 bases between them. This CDR3 has 13 residues. CDR1 is MNHEY and CDR2 is SVGAGI in the germline V gene. The CDR3 is CASSPRGATEAFF. The DNA of the CDR3 is TGTGCCAGCAGTCCCAGGGGTGCCACTGAAGCTTTCTTT.

The CDR3 loop is CASRSEKEARETQYF. CDR3 nucleotides: TGTGCCAGCAGATCGGAAAAAGAGGCCCGGGAGACCCAGTACTTC. V is TRBV5-4 and J is TRBJ2-5; no reliable D call. Germline V lookup: CDR1 SGHNT, CDR2 YYREEE (reference sequence). The V end lost 5 bases, the J end lost 5 bases, and 19 bases lay between the germline ends. This CDR3 is built from 15 residues.

V is TRBV7-9 and J is TRBJ1-2, with 7 bases that match TRBD1. This CDR3 contains 13 residues. Germline CDR1 SEHNR, CDR2 FQNEAQ (reference sequence). The V gene end was trimmed by 7 bases and the J gene end by 4 bases; junction bases not matched to a gene: 6. DNA for the CDR3: TGTGCCAGCACCACAGGGGCTGTCTATGGCTACACCTTC. Its protein product is CASTTGAVYGYTF.

The rearrangement joins TRBV5-1 to TRBJ1-1; TRBD1 agrees at 9 bases. The CDR3 loop spans 13 amino acids. V lost 3 bases, J lost 11 bases, and 8 bases stayed unmatched. Germline lookup yields CDR1 SGHRS and CDR2 YFSETQ. CDR3 loop: CASSSRQGVWAFF. CDR3 nucleotides: TGCGCCAGCAGCTCGAGACAGGGGGTTTGGGCTTTCTTT.

The rearrangement uses TRBV29-1 and TRBJ1-2; D possibly corresponds to TRBD1 (6 bases). The CDR3 loop spans 14 amino acids. Germline-derived CDR1 and CDR2 are SQVTM and ANQGSEA. The V end was cut by 6 bases, the J end by 2 bases, with 16 bases between. This chain's CDR3 is CSVLPSDRNYGYTF. In DNA form, the CDR3 reads TGCAGCGTATTGCCCTCTGACAGGAACTATGGCTACACCTTC.

This clone was recorded only once. The genes are TRBV5-1 and TRBJ2-5, with D unresolved. The end of the DNA is better explained by TRBJ2-7, so the J call may be wrong. CDR1 and CDR2 (germline): SGHRS, YFSETQ. This CDR3 spans 15 amino acids. CDR3 residues: CASSLAVVSTYEQYF. The CDR3 region has the DNA TGCGCCAGCAGCTTGGCCGTCGTAAGCACCTACGAGCAGTACTTC.

The J gene is TRBJ1-2, the V gene TRBV5-4; unclear D gene. Trimming removed 3 bases from V and 6 bases from J, with 21 bases in between. The CDR3 has 16 residues. Germline CDR1 and CDR2: SGHNT and YYREEE (reference sequence). CDR3 protein: CASSSRGGLRGNGYTF. CDR3 in DNA: TGTGCCAGCAGCTCGCGAGGAGGGCTCCGAGGTAATGGCTACACCTTC.

This clone was seen a single time. J is TRBJ1-5 and V is TRBV5-8; 8 bases agree with TRBD1. V gave up 0 bases and J gave up 5 bases; unmatched junction bases: 7. This CDR3 is 16 amino acids long. The germline CDR1 and CDR2 sequences are SGHTS and YDEGEE. In nucleotides, the CDR3 is TGTGCCAGCAGCTTGGGAACAGGGGGAAACTATCAGCCCCAGCATTTT. This codes for CASSLGTGGNYQPQHF.

J is TRBJ1-5 and V is TRBV18, with unresolved D. CDR3 size: 15 residues. Germline V gene sequence: CDR1 KGHSH, CDR2 LQKENI. Trimming shortened V by 2 bases and J by 1 base, and 9 bases separated the two germline ends. In DNA form, the CDR3 reads TGTGCCAGCTCACCAACGGCGGCAAGCAATCAGCCCCAGCATTTT. Its translation: CASSPTAASNQPQHF.

This chain uses TRBV7-8 with TRBJ2-5, with 8 positions matching TRBD2. The CDR3 is 16 residues long. After removal of 4 bases from V and 5 bases from J, the junction contained 12 bases not matched to a gene. Germline V gene lookup returns CDR1 SGHVS and CDR2 FQNEAQ. CDR3 protein: CASSSFSGKGQETQYF. CDR3 coding DNA: TGTGCCAGCAGCTCCTTTAGCGGGAAAGGTCAGGAGACCCAGTACTTC.

The CDR3 protein is CAIRAGNPAEQYF. The CDR3 nucleotides read TGTGCCATCAGGGCCGGGAACCCCGCCGAGCAGTACTTC. The chain is built from TRBV10-3 and TRBJ2-7, with D possibly being TRBD2 (5 bases). Trimming took 6 bases from V and 6 from J, leaving 15 bases between them. The germline CDR1 and CDR2 sequences are ENHRY and SYGVKD. The CDR3 loop spans 13 amino acids.

The chain uses TRBV4-3 and TRBJ1-4; possibly TRBD1 for D (5 bases). The CDR3 loop spans 13 amino acids. From germline, CDR1 is LGHNA and CDR2 YSLEER. V was cut by 2 bases and J by 4 bases, with 5 bases left in between. The CDR3 nucleotides are TGCGCCAGCAGCCAACAGGGTAATGAAAAACTGTTTTTT. Translation gives CASSQQGNEKLFF.

The chain's CDR3 is CASSIDPRTTGELFF. CDR3 nucleotide sequence: TGTGCCAGTAGTATAGATCCCCGGACTACCGGGGAGCTGTTTTTT. V is TRBV19 and J is TRBJ2-2; D possibly corresponds to TRBD2 (5 bases). This CDR3 has 15 amino acids. Trimming left V 0 bases short and J 5 bases short, with 10 bases between. Germline lookup yields CDR1 LNHDA and CDR2 SQIVND (reference sequence).

This clone was seen a handful of times. The genes are TRBV7-9 and TRBJ2-3; D is unresolved. The CDR3 runs 14 residues. Germline loops: CDR1 SEHNR, CDR2 FQNEAQ (reference sequence). The V end lost 6 bases, the J end lost 2 bases, and 12 bases lay between the germline ends. The chain's CDR3 is CASSSDWSTDTQYF. The CDR3 coding sequence is TGTGCCAGCAGTTCCGACTGGTCCACAGATACGCAGTATTTT.

The chain uses TRBV15 and TRBJ1-2; D may be TRBD1 (6 bases). Germline V lookup: CDR1 LNHNV, CDR2 YYDKDF (reference sequence). CDR3 length: 16 residues. Trimming shortened V by 5 bases and J by 5 bases, and 21 bases separated the two germline ends. DNA of the CDR3: TGTGCCACCAGCCCGGACCAACAGGGAGCCCGGTATGGCTACACCTTC. Amino acids: CATSPDQQGARYGYTF. The full variable domain, with the rest looked up from reference TRBV15 and TRBJ1-2, is DAMVIQNPRYQVTQFGKPVTLSCSQTLNHNVMYWYQQKSSQAPKLLFHYYDKDFNNEADTPDNFQSRRPNTSFCFLDIRSPGLGDTAMYLCATSPDQQGARYGYTFGSGTRLTVV.